This is a list of T cell receptor beta chains from one sample in a study of cytomegalovirus exposure and HLA in healthy donors. Some clones are missing from TCRdb's copy, which holds only in-frame ones; the method was immunoSEQ multiplex PCR. The sample has roughly 100,000 clones; approximately 64% are singletons. The sequenced sample consisted of PBMCs. These receptors all come from a human donor in good health. Both conserved end residues are part of each CDR3.

v_gene	j_gene	CDR3aa
TRBV19	TRBJ1-2	CASKIAGQGYTF
TRBV19	TRBJ2-3	CASSIKVGGRTDTQYF
TRBV7-9	TRBJ2-7	CASSNQGRVYEQYF
TRBV27	TRBJ1-5	CASRSGQGNNQPQHF
TRBV7-9	TRBJ2-2	CASSFDRVAGELFF
TRBV2	TRBJ1-4	CASIVGAGTEKLFF
TRBV30	TRBJ2-2	CAWRGGQGNTGELFF
TRBV5-6	TRBJ2-7	CASSLRGSPYEQYF
TRBV2	TRBJ1-5	CASSVDRDQPQHF
TRBV6-5	TRBJ2-5	CASGEYQETQYF
TRBV10-1	TRBJ2-2	CASSASGSGTGELFF
TRBV19	TRBJ2-7	CASSAPGLRAGEQYF
TRBV6-4	TRBJ2-2	CASSAADTVGELFF
TRBV27	TRBJ2-7	CASSTRQGVNEQYF
TRBV28	NA	CASSFQFGKGDPYEQYF
TRBV29-1	TRBJ2-1	CSVETSEIFNEQFF
TRBV29-1	TRBJ2-4	CSVTLVAPFPAKNIQYF
TRBV11-2	TRBJ2-1	CASSLDRGQPNEQFF
TRBV5-1	TRBJ2-1	CASSIGSTYNEQFF
TRBV25-1	TRBJ2-5	CASSAWDREWETQYF
TRBV6-1	TRBJ1-1	CASSETLNTEAFF
TRBV28	TRBJ2-6	CASRYSLPGANVLTF
TRBV6-5	TRBJ2-6	CASSRSSGPNVLTF
TRBV11-2	NA	CASSSGMTSGRYEQYF
TRBV9	TRBJ2-3	CASSATTGGTDTQYF
TRBV6-5	TRBJ2-5	CASSYGGGTETQYF
TRBV5-4	TRBJ1-6	CASSLDRARSPLHF
TRBV19	TRBJ1-1	CASSSQGGGTEAFF
TRBV6-5	TRBJ2-3	CASRLGLAGTDTQYF
TRBV25-1	TRBJ2-1	CASSESLREPYNEQFF
TRBV6-5	TRBJ2-1	CASSYTVAEYNEQFF
TRBV6-5	TRBJ2-2	CASSPVNTGELFF
TRBV6-1	NA	CASSTGTHYEQYF
TRBV11-3	TRBJ2-7	CASSPDNYEQYF
TRBV10-1	TRBJ1-5	CASSENQAQPQHF
TRBV28	TRBJ1-1	CASRVGQGNTEAFF
TRBV6-1	TRBJ2-7	CASHLEPYEQYF
TRBV11-2	TRBJ2-2	CASSLGAGTGELFF
TRBV29-1	TRBJ2-7	CSVGGQGYEQYF
TRBV5-1	TRBJ1-4	CASSLRTGRNEKLFF
TRBV5-6	TRBJ1-2	CASSPNLARTGVVDGYTF
TRBV19	TRBJ2-7	CASSTTSDYEQYF
TRBV7-3	TRBJ2-7	CASSLDRGREQYF
TRBV15	TRBJ2-1	CATGVGNNEQFF
TRBV18	TRBJ2-3	CASSEALDTDTQYF
TRBV6-6	TRBJ1-5	CASSYSGDVSQPQHF
TRBV28	TRBJ2-1	CASSPIPRTGGENEQFF
TRBV14	TRBJ2-3	CASSQGTGVIFTDTQYF